What follows describes a single T cell receptor beta chain. No cognate antigen has been identified for it. Within one base of it there is no much larger clone, and no base qualities were kept. Each donor gave one peripheral blood draw, approximately 110 mL on average, collected into heparinised tubes. Naive, central memory, regulatory and stem cell-like memory CD4+ T cells were sorted on a BD FACSAria II using a panel including CD45RO, CCR7, CD25, CD127, CD95 and CD27. Purity was above 98% for every sorted population. Right away, PBMCs were isolated by Lymphoprep density gradient centrifugation and were stained directly, with no culture step. To minimize batch effects, samples were stained and sorted in pairs, one healthy donor with one patient per experiment. The data are from a study of beta chain features in type 1 diabetes (dated by TCRdb to 2017 to 2018). For the study in its entirety: No differences in mean age, gender distribution, total cell number or subset yield were found between patients and healthy donors. Across all samples, fewer than 130 million sorted cells were examined, and cell number per subset correlated strongly with RNA yield. In the study, TCRB repertoires of sorted circulating CD4+ T cell subsets from recently diagnosed type 1 diabetes patients were compared with those of matched healthy donors. Regulatory and stem cell-like memory subsets were obtained from only 8 patients and roughly 8 healthy donors, while naive and central memory subsets were obtained from all 28 donors.

All of the isolated RNA was reverse transcribed with the High Capacity cDNA Reverse Transcription Kit, so expressed TCRB transcripts were sequenced. Deep immunoSEQ sequencing was performed on naive, central memory and regulatory T cell samples, with an average of around 3.5 million total reads per sample. After sorted cells were lysed in RLT buffer, RNA was extracted with DNase-treated RNeasy Micro or Mini kits, with the choice depending on cell number. Each cell subset was processed separately to prevent cross-contamination, with patient and healthy donor samples processed together. Using the immunoSEQ multiplex PCR, TCRB sequences were amplified from cDNA into 87-bp fragments spanning the CDR3 region. The amplicons were sequenced using the Illumina HiSeq platform. Concerning the study's data processing: PCR bias was corrected computationally using synthetic template baselines, and reads within Hamming distance 2 were collapsed, with unmergeable singletons discarded. Reads were aligned against IMGT so that V, D and J genes, CDR3 length and insertions or deletions at six rearrangement sites could be assigned. Within each subset, clonotype counts were normalized to the number of sorted cells before true diversity and Gini coefficients were calculated with the tcR R package. The overlap coefficient, calculated on TCRB nucleotide sequences, was used to quantify repertoire sharing. Out-of-frame TCRB sequences from naive cells were analyzed as a proxy for the pre-selection repertoire. TCRdb limited this immuneACCESS table to in-frame rearrangements with V and J called. A share of clones is missing; checked studies link under half to unresolved V genes, and the rest is unexplained. V and J calls and clone size follow that table, whereas D and trimming were derived from the DNA. In all, the sample holds about 360,000 clones, and around an eighth of those were seen once. Of the sample, about 0.017% falls within the top ten clones.

Overall study outcomes, separate from this receptor: In all four CD4+ subsets, TCRB CDR3 length was moderately but significantly shorter in type 1 diabetes patients. Naive, central memory and regulatory TCRB repertoires appeared to be more similar among patients than among healthy donors. Because the HLA sub-analyses included only small numbers of individuals, any influence of HLA type on TCRB rearrangement was left unresolved. Fewer insertions and more nucleotide deletions at VDJ recombination sites were observed in patients with type 1 diabetes, implying thymic rearrangement abnormalities. PCR might favor shorter templates, but patient and control samples were amplified and corrected together, so any skew would affect both groups equally. Sequencing cDNA rather than genomic DNA could over-represent highly expressing activated cells, although activation and CD3 levels did not differ between groups.

What was sequenced was naive CD4+ T cells from blood. Per the publication, the cell subset or site label means: true naive CD4+ T cells. The receptor comes from a man younger than 35 in good health.

The DNA sequence is given as TGTGCCAGCAGTTTACAGGGGAAGCAGTTCTTC. Its amino acids are CASSLQGKQFF. Recombination linked TRBV28 to TRBJ2-1; a weak D assignment points to TRBD1 (6 bases agree). Trimming removed 2 bases from V and 11 bases from J, leaving 7 bases between the germline ends. Including the terminal cysteine and phenylalanine, the CDR3 comprises 11 residues. Only CDR3 DNA remains: 33 bases, in frame from the first base. The germline V gene encodes CDR1 MDHEN and CDR2 SYDVKM. The CDR3 plus the reference TRBV28 and TRBJ2-1 genes for the other parts give the full variable domain: DVKVTQSSRYLVKRTGEKVFLECVQDMDHENMFWYRQDPGLGLRLIYFSYDVKMKEKGDIPEGYSVSREKKERFSLILESASTNQTSMYLCASSLQGKQFFGPGTRLTVL.